The 3 T cell receptor beta chains listed next were all sequenced from one sample in a study of blood T cell repertoires in COVID-19 (dated by TCRdb to between 2020 and 2021). Receptor libraries were prepared by the immunoSEQ multiplex PCR assay. As stored in TCRdb, this immuneACCESS dataset retains in-frame rearrangements with V and J assigned. A fraction of the clones does not appear; measured against another copy, unresolved V genes explain less than half of the discrepancy, and the remainder lacks a known reason. The sample table holds hundreds of thousands of clones, of which 65% to 90% were seen once. About 12% of the sample comes from the top ten. Sequencing used peripheral blood. Receptors originate from a woman aged 70-85 years with COVID-19, enrolled during active disease.

This clone is labeled medium-sized. J is TRBJ2-2 and V is TRBV5-1; tentatively, D is TRBD1 (6 bases). Germline assignment: CDR1 SGHRS and CDR2 YFSETQ. This CDR3 spans 15 amino acids. Deletions cut 0 bases from V and 5 bases from J, with 11 bases between. CDR3 coding DNA: TGCGCCAGCAGCTTGGCCGGGACACAAACCGGGGAGCTGTTTTTT. Its protein product is CASSLAGTQTGELFF.

The chain employs TRBV19 and TRBJ1-5; D is uncertain. This CDR3 has 14 residues. Germline V lookup: CDR1 LNHDA, CDR2 SQIVND (reference sequence). V dropped 8 bases and J dropped 0 bases, with 11 bases sitting between them. The CDR3 loop is CASRLSYSNQPQHF. CDR3 bases: TGTGCCAGTCGCTTAAGCTATAGCAATCAGCCCCAGCATTTT.

The V call is TRBV7-2, the J call TRBJ2-1; 8 bases align to TRBD1. The CDR3 totals 15 residues. Germline V CDR1 and CDR2: SGHTA, FQGNSA. J gave up 1 base and V 4 bases, and 3 bases lay outside the gene matches. The CDR3 DNA follows: TGTGCCAGCAGCTACTACAGGGGGTCCTACAATGAGCAGTTCTTC. Its translation is CASSYYRGSYNEQFF.